The rows below give T cell receptor beta chains drawn from one sample of a study of cytomegalovirus exposure and HLA in healthy donors. Clones were read by immunoSEQ multiplex PCR, and TCRdb kept only the in-frame ones, dropping some. The sample has 200,000 to 300,000 clones; roughly 86% are singletons. Sequencing was done on a sample of PBMCs. Source of these receptors: a woman aged 35 to 49 in good health and CMV-seropositive. Both conserved end residues are part of each CDR3. Fields, in order: D gene, V gene, clone size, J gene, CDR3 DNA, CDR3 protein. A D gene is named only where the DNA matches it firmly. Rows give clone size only sometimes, using once, few, many, or a class for an expanded clone.

d_call: TRBD1; v_call: TRBV30; clone_size: NA; j_call: TRBJ1-4; cdr3_nt: TGTGCCTGGAGTCGGCCCGGGACAGGGGCATCGGCTAATGAAAAACTGTTTTTT; cdr3_aa: CAWSRPGTGASANEKLFF
d_call: NA; v_call: TRBV7-9; clone_size: NA; j_call: TRBJ1-1; cdr3_nt: TGTGCCAGCAGCTTCGAGGGCGAAGCTTTCTTT; cdr3_aa: CASSFEGEAFF
d_call: TRBD1; v_call: TRBV15; clone_size: NA; j_call: TRBJ2-2; cdr3_nt: TGTGCCACCAGCAGGGACAGGGGTGGCGGGGAGCTGTTTTTT; cdr3_aa: CATSRDRGGGELFF
d_call: NA; v_call: TRBV30; clone_size: NA; j_call: TRBJ2-2; cdr3_nt: TGTGCCTGGAGTCCGTGGGCGGGGGAGCTGTTTTTT; cdr3_aa: CAWSPWAGELFF
d_call: NA; v_call: TRBV21-1; clone_size: NA; j_call: TRBJ2-7; cdr3_nt: TGTGCCAGCAGCAAAGCGGTGCGCACCTACGAGCAGTACTTC; cdr3_aa: CASSKAVRTYEQYF
d_call: NA; v_call: TRBV6-5; clone_size: NA; j_call: TRBJ1-2; cdr3_nt: TGTGCCAGCAGTTACTCGGGAGGAGGGAATGGCTACACCTTC; cdr3_aa: CASSYSGGGNGYTF
d_call: TRBD2; v_call: TRBV7-9; clone_size: NA; j_call: TRBJ2-1; cdr3_nt: TGTGCCAGCAGCCCCGGGACTAGCGGGACGGGTGAGCAGTTCTTC; cdr3_aa: CASSPGTSGTGEQFF
d_call: NA; v_call: TRBV4-3; clone_size: NA; j_call: TRBJ2-1; cdr3_nt: TGCGCCAGCAGCCAAGATCCTAGTTCCTACAATGAGCAGTTCTTC; cdr3_aa: CASSQDPSSYNEQFF
d_call: TRBD1; v_call: TRBV28; clone_size: many; j_call: TRBJ2-7; cdr3_nt: TGTGCCAGCAGGCTGGGACAGGGTACCTACGAGCAGTACTTC; cdr3_aa: CASRLGQGTYEQYF
d_call: TRBD1; v_call: TRBV28; clone_size: once; j_call: TRBJ1-2; cdr3_nt: TGTGCCAGCAGTGGGGACAGGAGGTATGGCTACACCTTC; cdr3_aa: CASSGDRRYGYTF
d_call: TRBD1; v_call: TRBV18; clone_size: NA; j_call: TRBJ2-1; cdr3_nt: TGTGCCAGCTCACCCTCTACAGGGGGAATCGGTAACCTCAATGAGCAGTTCTTC; cdr3_aa: CASSPSTGGIGNLNEQFF
d_call: NA; v_call: TRBV18; clone_size: few; j_call: TRBJ1-6; cdr3_nt: TGTGCCAGCTCACCCCAGGGAGGCTCCTATAATTCACCCCTCCACTTT; cdr3_aa: CASSPQGGSYNSPLHF
d_call: NA; v_call: TRBV30; clone_size: NA; j_call: TRBJ2-5; cdr3_nt: TGTGCCTGGAGTAGAGGCGGAGGGGGCTCCCGGGAGACCCAGTACTTC; cdr3_aa: CAWSRGGGGSRETQYF
d_call: TRBD2; v_call: TRBV7-2; clone_size: NA; j_call: TRBJ2-1; cdr3_nt: TGTGCCAGCAGCTTAGATGCTAGCGGGAGGGCCTTTTGGAATGAGCAGTTCTTC; cdr3_aa: CASSLDASGRAFWNEQFF
d_call: TRBD2; v_call: TRBV6-1; clone_size: NA; j_call: TRBJ2-1; cdr3_nt: TGTGCCAGCAGTGAGGGCGGGAGCTCCTACAATGAGCAGTTCTTC; cdr3_aa: CASSEGGSSYNEQFF
d_call: TRBD2; v_call: TRBV9; clone_size: NA; j_call: TRBJ2-1; cdr3_nt: TGTGCCAGCAGCGTAGGCCCGGGACTAGCGGTCCACAATGAGCAGTTCTTC; cdr3_aa: CASSVGPGLAVHNEQFF
d_call: NA; v_call: TRBV5-1; clone_size: NA; j_call: TRBJ2-1; cdr3_nt: TGCGCCAGCAGCCTGGACAGTAGCTCCTACAATGAGCAGTTCTTC; cdr3_aa: CASSLDSSSYNEQFF
d_call: NA; v_call: TRBV29-1; clone_size: few; j_call: TRBJ1-1; cdr3_nt: TGCAGCGTGGGACAAGCTGAAGCTTTCTTT; cdr3_aa: CSVGQAEAFF
d_call: TRBD2; v_call: TRBV7-2; clone_size: NA; j_call: TRBJ2-7; cdr3_nt: TGTGCCAGCAGCCGGACTAGCGGTTCCACCTACGAGCAGTACTTC; cdr3_aa: CASSRTSGSTYEQYF
d_call: TRBD2; v_call: TRBV13; clone_size: NA; j_call: TRBJ2-1; cdr3_nt: TGTGCCAGCAGCCCGGGGACTAGCTCCTACAATGAGCAGTTCTTC; cdr3_aa: CASSPGTSSYNEQFF
d_call: TRBD1; v_call: TRBV6-1; clone_size: NA; j_call: TRBJ2-5; cdr3_nt: TGTGCCAGCAGAGTGGGACAGGGCCGAGAGACCCAGTACTTC; cdr3_aa: CASRVGQGRETQYF
d_call: TRBD1; v_call: TRBV6-7; clone_size: few; j_call: TRBJ1-2; cdr3_nt: TGTGCCAGCAGTTACCCACAGGGGCAAAGGGGCTACACCTTC; cdr3_aa: CASSYPQGQRGYTF
d_call: NA; v_call: TRBV5-1; clone_size: NA; j_call: TRBJ1-5; cdr3_nt: TGCGCCAGCAGCACAGACGGGGGAACGTATCAGCCCCAGCATTTT; cdr3_aa: CASSTDGGTYQPQHF
d_call: TRBD1; v_call: TRBV28; clone_size: NA; j_call: TRBJ1-1; cdr3_nt: TGTGCCAGCGGGACAGGCCGCAACACTGAAGCTTTCTTT; cdr3_aa: CASGTGRNTEAFF
d_call: NA; v_call: TRBV10-3; clone_size: NA; j_call: TRBJ2-7; cdr3_nt: TGTGCCATCAGTGAGTGGCAGGGCGACGAGCAGTACTTC; cdr3_aa: CAISEWQGDEQYF
d_call: TRBD2; v_call: TRBV11-2; clone_size: NA; j_call: TRBJ2-2; cdr3_nt: TGTGCCAGCTTGGGAGGGGTGAACACCGGGGAGCTGTTTTTT; cdr3_aa: CASLGGVNTGELFF
d_call: NA; v_call: TRBV7-9; clone_size: once; j_call: TRBJ2-2; cdr3_nt: TGTGCCAGCAGCTTAGCGCAGGGGACCGGGGAGCTGTTTTTT; cdr3_aa: CASSLAQGTGELFF
d_call: TRBD1; v_call: TRBV28; clone_size: NA; j_call: TRBJ1-2; cdr3_nt: TGTGCCAGCAGTGACAGGGGGAGTGCAGGCTACACCTTC; cdr3_aa: CASSDRGSAGYTF
d_call: TRBD1; v_call: TRBV11-1; clone_size: NA; j_call: TRBJ2-1; cdr3_nt: TGTGCCAGCAGCGAGGGACAGGGGGCGACGAATGAGCAGTTCTTC; cdr3_aa: CASSEGQGATNEQFF
d_call: NA; v_call: TRBV18; clone_size: NA; j_call: TRBJ1-1; cdr3_nt: TGTGCCAGCTCACCAACCTACGGACTGTCGAACACTGAAGCTTTCTTT; cdr3_aa: CASSPTYGLSNTEAFF
d_call: NA; v_call: TRBV7-9; clone_size: NA; j_call: TRBJ2-5; cdr3_nt: TGTTCCAGCAGCCCCAAGGTCAGGGTAGGGGAGACCCAGTACTTC; cdr3_aa: CSSSPKVRVGETQYF
d_call: TRBD2; v_call: TRBV11-3; clone_size: NA; j_call: TRBJ2-1; cdr3_nt: TGTGCCAGCAGCTTAACGGGAGGGCCTTATGAGCAGTTCTTC; cdr3_aa: CASSLTGGPYEQFF
d_call: TRBD1; v_call: TRBV7-3; clone_size: NA; j_call: TRBJ1-2; cdr3_nt: TGTGCCAGCAGCTTAGGAGGGACAGGGGGTGGATACACCTTC; cdr3_aa: CASSLGGTGGGYTF
d_call: TRBD1; v_call: TRBV6-4; clone_size: NA; j_call: TRBJ2-7; cdr3_nt: TGTGCCAGCGACAGGACAGGGGGTCCGAGCTCCTACGAGCAGTACTTC; cdr3_aa: CASDRTGGPSSYEQYF
d_call: TRBD1; v_call: TRBV7-8; clone_size: NA; j_call: TRBJ2-6; cdr3_nt: TGTGCCAGCAGCATCCACAGGGGCCCCTCTGGGGCCAACGTCCTGACTTTC; cdr3_aa: CASSIHRGPSGANVLTF
d_call: TRBD2; v_call: TRBV7-3; clone_size: NA; j_call: TRBJ2-3; cdr3_nt: TGTGCCAGCAGCTTAGGGGCGGTAGCGGGAGGCACAGATACGCAGTATTTT; cdr3_aa: CASSLGAVAGGTDTQYF
d_call: NA; v_call: TRBV9; clone_size: NA; j_call: TRBJ2-7; cdr3_nt: TGTGCCAGCAGCGTAGTCGGGAGCTCCTACGAGCAGTACTTC; cdr3_aa: CASSVVGSSYEQYF
d_call: NA; v_call: TRBV19; clone_size: NA; j_call: TRBJ2-5; cdr3_nt: TGTGCCAGTAGGTCCGGAGGGGCGGGCTGGGAGACCCAGTACTTC; cdr3_aa: CASRSGGAGWETQYF
d_call: NA; v_call: TRBV6-5; clone_size: few; j_call: TRBJ2-7; cdr3_nt: TGTGCCAGCAGTTACAATAGCGGCCCGGGGAACGAGCAGTACTTC; cdr3_aa: CASSYNSGPGNEQYF
d_call: NA; v_call: TRBV4-2; clone_size: NA; j_call: TRBJ2-1; cdr3_nt: TGTGCCAGCAGCCTTTCGAGAGGGGGAGTTGACAATGAGCAGTTCTTC; cdr3_aa: CASSLSRGGVDNEQFF
d_call: NA; v_call: TRBV18; clone_size: NA; j_call: TRBJ1-4; cdr3_nt: TGTGCCAGCTCCCGGGACTCACTTTTGTTGAGTAATGAAAAACTGTTTTTT; cdr3_aa: CASSRDSLLLSNEKLFF
d_call: TRBD2; v_call: TRBV30; clone_size: NA; j_call: TRBJ2-1; cdr3_nt: TGTGCCTGGAGTGCCCTTAGTATGGCGGGAGGGGGGTACAATGAGCAGTTCTTC; cdr3_aa: CAWSALSMAGGGYNEQFF
d_call: NA; v_call: TRBV30; clone_size: NA; j_call: TRBJ1-1; cdr3_nt: TGTGCCTGGAGTGTACTAAACACTGAAGCTTTCTTT; cdr3_aa: CAWSVLNTEAFF
d_call: TRBD1; v_call: TRBV30; clone_size: NA; j_call: TRBJ2-7; cdr3_nt: TGTGCCTGGAGTGTACCGGACAGGGGAACCTACGAGCAGTACTTC; cdr3_aa: CAWSVPDRGTYEQYF
d_call: NA; v_call: TRBV27; clone_size: NA; j_call: TRBJ2-5; cdr3_nt: TGTGCCAGCAGTTTGGAGGGGGAGACCCAGTACTTC; cdr3_aa: CASSLEGETQYF